The 29 T cell receptor beta chains below were found in one sample sequenced in a study of T cell repertoires in cytomegalovirus infection. Antigens for these TCRs are unknown. TCRdb re-derived calls from the reads in MiXCR, one entry per CDR3 protein. The profile shows 700,000 to 950,000 distinct CDR3 sequences, approximately 32% of them singletons. The sample was cultured CD8+ T cells from PBMCs, taken from culture after CMV antigen stimulation. These receptor sequences come from a human donor in good health (CMV status not recorded). Some clones in this sample may be carry-over from other donors' samples.

This clonotype appeared a few times. This chain uses TRBV7-8 with TRBJ1-2; weak D call: TRBD1 (5 bases). Deletions cut 3 bases from V and 5 bases from J, with 19 bases between. From germline, CDR1 is SGHVS and CDR2 FQNEAQ. The CDR3 length is 16 residues. The CDR3 region is CASSFGTVTPRYGYTF. DNA of the CDR3: TGTGCCAGCAGCTTTGGGACCGTAACCCCTAGGTATGGCTACACCTTC.

The rearrangement joins TRBV19 to TRBJ1-2, with 8 bases aligning to TRBD1. The CDR3 totals 16 residues. With 0 bases clipped from V and 1 base from J, the junction kept 4 bases outside the gene matches. Germline values: CDR1 LNHDA, CDR2 SQIVND (reference sequence). CDR3 coding DNA: TGTGCCAGTAGTATAGAGTGGACAGGGATTAACTATGGCTACACCTTC. Translated, it gives CASSIEWTGINYGYTF.

At least ten counts were recorded for this clonotype. The rearrangement joins TRBV27 to TRBJ2-1, with TRBD2 identical over 11 bases. The CDR3 is made up of 14 amino acids. Germline V gene lookup returns CDR1 MNHEY and CDR2 SMNVEV (reference sequence). After removal of 7 bases from V and 7 bases from J, the junction contained 6 bases not matched to a gene. This chain's CDR3 is CASTPLAGVNEQFF. CDR3 DNA sequence: TGTGCCAGCACTCCACTAGCGGGGGTTAATGAGCAGTTCTTC.

V gene TRBV18 combines with J gene TRBJ1-4, with D unclear. Germline CDR1 is KGHSH and CDR2 is LQKENI. The CDR3 consists of 13 residues. Deletions cut 7 bases from V and 4 bases from J, with 10 bases between. Here the CDR3 reads CASCQGYNEKLFF. As DNA, the CDR3 is TGTGCCAGCTGTCAAGGTTATAATGAAAAACTGTTTTTT.

The chain combines TRBV5-1 with TRBJ1-2; tentatively, D is TRBD1 (5 bases). Deletions cut 3 bases from V and 8 bases from J, with 17 bases between. The length of the CDR3 is 14 residues. The V gene's germline CDR1 is SGHRS and CDR2 YFSETQ. This CDR3 reads CASSWTGTIAGYTF. The CDR3 nucleotides read TGCGCCAGCAGCTGGACCGGGACCATAGCGGGCTACACCTTC.

The genes are TRBV7-9 and TRBJ2-1; no clear D gene. Germline V CDR1 and CDR2: SEHNR, FQNEAQ (reference sequence). Trimming removed 5 bases from V and 7 bases from J, with 6 bases in between. The CDR3 contains 11 residues. CDR3 coding DNA: TGTGCCAGCAGCCGGTGGAATGAGCAGTTCTTC. This translates into CASSRWNEQFF. Full variable domain (remainder filled in from reference TRBV7-9 and TRBJ2-1): DTGVSQNPRHKITKRGQNVTFRCDPISEHNRLYWYRQTLGQGPEFLTYFQNEAQLEKSRLLSDRFSAERPKGSFSTLEIQRTEQGDSAMYLCASSRWNEQFFGPGTRLTVL.

The chain couples TRBV19 to TRBJ2-2; D is unclear. Germline CDR1 LNHDA, CDR2 SQIVND (reference sequence). This CDR3 is 14 amino acids long. V dropped 5 bases and J dropped 4 bases, with 11 bases sitting between them. The DNA for the CDR3 is TGTGCCAGTAGTGCCCGACTGTCCACCGGGGAGCTGTTTTTT. Translation gives CASSARLSTGELFF.

This clonotype has just a few counts. The chain is built from TRBV12-5 and TRBJ1-5; no definite D call. The germline V gene has CDR1 LGHNT and CDR2 FRNRAP. The CDR3 extends over 12 amino acids. V lost 0 bases and J lost 9, with 6 bases in between. The CDR3 reads CASGLVPWPQHF. CDR3 bases: TGTGCTAGTGGTTTGGTACCTTGGCCCCAGCATTTT.

CDR3 region: CASSPLRTSGGTGFDTQYF. CDR3 in DNA: TGTGCCAGTAGCCCCCTAAGGACTAGCGGGGGCACCGGGTTCGATACGCAGTATTTT. The chain carries TRBV19 and TRBJ2-3, with 13 bases matching TRBD2. The V and J ends lost 6 bases and 6 bases, in that order; junction bases with no gene match: 18. The CDR3 totals 19 residues. CDR1 is LNHDA and CDR2 is SQIVND in the germline V gene (reference sequence).

The rearrangement uses TRBV6-5 and TRBJ2-2; TRBD2 matches at 9 bases. This CDR3 has 16 amino acids. In germline, CDR1 is MNHEY, CDR2 SVGAGI. Losses at the gene ends were 2 bases for V and 1 base for J; bases not matched to a gene: 2. This CDR3 reads CASSYAAGGNTGELFF. The CDR3 DNA follows: TGTGCCAGCAGTTACGCAGCGGGGGGGAACACCGGGGAGCTGTTTTTT.

The V and J genes are TRBV6-5 and TRBJ1-4; D might be TRBD1 (5 bases). Germline V gene data show CDR1 as MNHEY and CDR2 as SVGAGI. The CDR3 totals 16 residues. V was pared by 3 bases and J by 3 bases, with 14 bases between. DNA of the CDR3: TGTGCCAGCAGTTATTCCATCGTGGGGCCTAATGAAAAACTGTTTTTT. It translates to CASSYSIVGPNEKLFF.

This chain joins TRBV5-6 and TRBJ1-6; weak D call: TRBD1 (6 bases). CDR3 size: 13 residues. Germline CDR1 is SGHDT and CDR2 is YYEEEE. V was cut by 4 bases and J by 9 bases, with 11 bases left in between. The CDR3: CASSITGSSPLHF. The CDR3 coding sequence is TGTGCCAGCAGCATAACAGGGAGTTCACCCCTCCACTTT.

In this sample, this clonotype turned up a few times. The chain is built from TRBV3-1 and TRBJ2-7; 7 bases line up with TRBD1. Trimming took 0 bases from V and 4 from J; bases not matched to a gene: 6. The germline V gene has CDR1 LGHDT and CDR2 YNNKEL (reference sequence). The CDR3 spans 15 residues. The CDR3: CASSQEGQTLYEQYF. CDR3 nucleotide sequence: TGTGCCAGCAGCCAAGAGGGACAGACTCTATACGAGCAGTACTTC.

A word on this clonotype: A much larger clone lies one base from this, so it may be a read error. The chain uses TRBV6-1 and TRBJ2-3; TRBD2 matches 8 bases. CDR1 is MNHNS, CDR2 SASEGT, per germline. The CDR3 is made up of 17 amino acids. V trimming: 6 bases; J trimming: 5 bases; junction bases outside the gene matches: 16. In DNA form, the CDR3 reads TGTGCCAGCAGGGTCCCCTACCCGGGGGGGCCCATAGATACGCAGTATTTT. Amino acid sequence: CASRVPYPGGPIDTQYF.

The chain has TRBV4-1 and TRBJ2-3, with D perhaps given as TRBD1 or TRBD2 (6 bases each). CDR1 and CDR2 from the germline V gene are MGHRA and YSYEKL. The CDR3 contains 16 residues. V lost 0 bases to trimming and J lost 4 bases, with 14 bases between them. In DNA form, the CDR3 reads TGCGCCAGCAGCCAAGAAGGAGGGGGGCGCGCAGATACGCAGTATTTT. Translation gives CASSQEGGGRADTQYF.

This clonotype has just one count. This rearrangement joins TRBV7-3 to TRBJ2-5; 8 nucleotides agree with TRBD2. There are 11 residues in the CDR3. Germline V gene lookup returns CDR1 SGHTA and CDR2 FQGTGA. J lost 10 bases, V lost 6 bases, and 4 bases had no gene match. The CDR3 is CASSRSGSQYF. The CDR3, as DNA: TGTGCCAGCAGTCGCAGCGGGAGCCAGTACTTC.

This chain links TRBV18 with TRBJ2-2, with a tentative D call TRBD1 (5 bases). The CDR3 contains 14 residues. The ends were cut back, 2 bases at V and 7 bases at J, with 11 bases in the middle. Per the germline V gene, CDR1 is KGHSH and CDR2 is LQKENI. The CDR3 protein is CASSPTRGNGELFF. CDR3 DNA sequence: TGTGCCAGCTCACCAACAAGGGGCAACGGGGAGCTGTTTTTT.

The chain is built from TRBV3-1 and TRBJ1-1, with TRBD1 matching 9 bases. Germline trimming cut 0 bases from V and 3 bases from J; bases unmatched to any gene: 20. The germline gives CDR1 LGHDT, CDR2 YNNKEL (reference sequence). CDR3 length equals 21 residues. The CDR3 sequence is CASSQDRQGRDREYEYTEAFF. In DNA, the CDR3 is TGTGCCAGCAGCCAAGATAGGCAAGGACGGGACAGGGAATATGAGTACACTGAAGCTTTCTTT. Full variable domain (rest looked up from reference TRBV3-1 and TRBJ1-1): DTAVSQTPKYLVTQMGNDKSIKCEQNLGHDTMYWYKQDSKKFLKIMFSYNNKELIINETVPNRFSPKSPDKAHLNLHINSLELGDSAVYFCASSQDRQGRDREYEYTEAFFGQGTRLTVV.

The chain combines TRBV6-2 or TRBV6-3 with TRBJ2-7; 11 bases match TRBD2. The junction had 6 bases not matched to a gene; V was cut back by 0 bases and J by 2 bases. The CDR3 has 17 amino acids. Germline-derived CDR1 and CDR2 are MNHEY and SVGEGT. CDR3 sequence (DNA): TGTGCCAGCAGTTACTCGGCTAGCGGGGGGAAGGCCTACGAGCAGTACGTC. As protein: CASSYSASGGKAYEQYV.

This clonotype was counted at least ten times. The chain has TRBV7-2 and TRBJ2-2; 8 positions match TRBD2. The CDR3 is 16 amino acids. The V and J ends lost 5 bases and 7 bases, in that order; junction bases with no gene match: 12. CDR1 SGHTA and CDR2 FQGNSA come from the germline V gene. CDR3: CASSTPGGRFYGELFF. CDR3 nucleotide sequence: TGTGCCAGCAGCACCCCGGGGGGGCGATTTTACGGGGAGCTGTTTTTT.

In its sample, this clonotype was seen a few times. The V gene is TRBV7-6, the J gene TRBJ1-3; D not certain. Germline V lookup: CDR1 SGHVS, CDR2 FNYEAQ. The CDR3 has 16 amino acids. Deletions cut 0 bases from V and 0 bases from J, with 9 bases between. CDR3 nucleotide sequence: TGTGCCAGCAGCTTAGCGATAGCAGCCTCTGGAAACACCATATATTTT. It is translated as CASSLAIAASGNTIYF.

CDR3 protein: CASSGVEGGFTQYF. For the CDR3, the DNA is TGTGCCAGCAGCGGCGTGGAGGGCGGGTTTACGCAGTATTTT. The chain couples TRBV7-9 to TRBJ2-3, with a possible D match to TRBD2 (6 bases). The germline V gene has CDR1 SEHNR and CDR2 FQNEAQ (reference sequence). The CDR3 totals 14 residues. V was cut by 5 bases and J by 8 bases, with 17 bases left in between.

The chain is built from TRBV27 and TRBJ1-1, with no clear D. V gave up 0 bases and J gave up 5 bases, with 13 bases separating them. Germline V gene sequence: CDR1 MNHEY, CDR2 SMNVEV (reference sequence). The CDR3 extends over 15 amino acids. In DNA, the CDR3 is TGTGCCAGCAGTTTATCCTCCGGGAGTCAGACTGAAGCTTTCTTT. Translating it yields CASSLSSGSQTEAFF.

This clonotype was seen more than once but under ten times. The J gene is TRBJ1-5, the V gene TRBV18; D unclear. This CDR3 is built from 14 residues. Trimming took 0 bases from V and 3 from J, leaving 6 bases between them. Germline V CDR1 and CDR2: KGHSH, LQKENI. Here the CDR3 DNA reads TGTGCCAGCTCACCACCAGGGTACAATCAGCCCCAGCATTTT. It encodes CASSPPGYNQPQHF.

The CDR3 here is CASSLGRQPNYGYTF. The CDR3 DNA reads as TGTGCCAGCAGCTTAGGGCGGCAGCCTAACTATGGCTACACCTTC. The gene calls are TRBV7-9 and TRBJ1-2, with D hard to call. Trimming pared 1 base from V and 0 bases from J, leaving 9 bases between. This CDR3 has 15 residues. The germline CDR1 and CDR2 sequences are SEHNR and FQNEAQ (reference sequence).

The chain employs TRBV19 and TRBJ2-1, with TRBD2 matching over 11 bases. Germline-derived CDR1 and CDR2 are LNHDA and SQIVND (reference sequence). The CDR3 consists of 16 residues. V lost 4 bases to trimming and J lost 1 base; unmatched junction nucleotides: 3. CDR3: CASSSLAGGSYNEQFF. The CDR3 DNA sequence: TGTGCCAGTAGTAGTCTAGCGGGGGGTTCCTACAATGAGCAGTTCTTC.

In this sample, this clonotype turned up a few times. The rearrangement joins TRBV19 to TRBJ2-1; 9 positions agree with TRBD2. The junction had 10 bases not matched to a gene; V was cut back by 10 bases and J by 0 bases. Looked up from germline, CDR1 is LNHDA and CDR2 is SQIVND (reference sequence). The CDR3 contains 16 residues. As DNA, the CDR3 is TGTGCCACTGGGTTTGCGGGGGGGAGCTCCTACAATGAGCAGTTCTTC. It translates to CATGFAGGSSYNEQFF. Full variable domain (missing parts from reference TRBV19 and TRBJ2-1): DGGITQSPKYLFRKEGQNVTLSCEQNLNHDAMYWYRQDPGQGLRLIYYSQIVNDFQKGDIAEGYSVSREKKESFPLTVTSAQKNPTAFYLCATGFAGGSSYNEQFFGPGTRLTVL.

The chain combines TRBV12-3 or TRBV12-4 with TRBJ2-3, with 8 positions matching TRBD2. Trimming removed 5 bases from V and 4 bases from J; junction bases left unmatched: 5. The CDR3 is 14 residues long. CDR3 in amino acids: CASSHSGEADTQYF. The CDR3 bases are TGTGCCAGCAGTCATAGCGGGGAAGCAGATACGCAGTATTTT.

This clonotype was detected a few times. The CDR3 region is CASSLGRRQPQHF. In DNA, the CDR3 is TGTGCCAGCAGTTTGGGGCGCCGGCAGCCCCAGCATTTT. This chain links TRBV28 with TRBJ1-5; a possible D gene is TRBD1 (5 bases). This CDR3 has 13 amino acids. Per germline, CDR1 MDHEN and CDR2 SYDVKM. Trimming shortened V by 3 bases and J by 7 bases, and 10 bases separated the two germline ends.